Following are 5 T cell receptor beta chains from one sample sequenced in a study of T cell therapy after organ transplantation. No antigen has been assigned to these receptors. TCRdb's table, derived via immunoSEQ multiplex PCR, lists solely in-frame clones and lacks some. The data contain about 48,000 clones, 85% to 95% of them singletons. The source was CD8+ T cells from blood, collected before autologous CMV-specific T cell therapy. The receptors here all came from a human patient who had received a solid organ transplant and had CMV disease.

The CDR3 DNA follows: TGTGCCAGCAGTCCGTGTGTGGGGGAGAGCTGTCAAGAGACCCAGTACTTC. Its protein is CASSPCVGESCQETQYF. V and J are TRBV27 and TRBJ2-5, with D perhaps being TRBD1 or TRBD2 (5 bases each). Germline CDR1 is MNHEY and CDR2 is SMNVEV (reference sequence). Trimming took off 5 bases at V and 2 bases at J, with 21 bases between the two ends. This CDR3 comprises 17 residues.

V is TRBV4-3 and J is TRBJ1-2; the D is unclear. From germline, CDR1 is LGHNA and CDR2 YSLEER. The CDR3 runs to 15 residues. Trimming shortened V by 2 bases and J by 8 bases, and 18 bases separated the two germline ends. The CDR3 DNA is TGCGCCAGCAGCCAATGGATTCAAGACTGGGAAGGCTACACCTTC. Protein: CASSQWIQDWEGYTF.

This chain links TRBV4-3 with TRBJ1-2; TRBD1 is a possible D gene (5 bases). This CDR3 contains 17 residues. V lost 3 bases and J lost 4, with 21 bases in between. From germline, CDR1 is LGHNA and CDR2 YSLEER. CDR3 nucleotides: TGCGCCAGCAGCCATGCCCCCGGAGAGGGGCTTACCTATGGCTACACCTTC. Protein: CASSHAPGEGLTYGYTF.

This sequence joins TRBV14 and TRBJ2-1; 9 nucleotides align to TRBD1. The CDR3 length is 16 residues. The ends lost 3 bases at V and 5 bases at J; junction bases unmatched: 8. Germline lookup yields CDR1 SGHDN and CDR2 FVKESK. For the CDR3, the DNA is TGTGCCAGCAGCCATATCCCGGGACAGGGCGACAATGAGCAGTTCTTC. This sequence encodes CASSHIPGQGDNEQFF. Full variable domain (outside the CDR3, taken from reference TRBV14 and TRBJ2-1): EAGVTQFPSHSVIEKGQTVTLRCDPISGHDNLYWYRRVMGKEIKFLLHFVKESKQDESGMPNNRFLAERTGGTYSTLKVQPAELEDSGVYFCASSHIPGQGDNEQFFGPGTRLTVL.

This clone was seen a single time. The V gene is TRBV18, the J gene TRBJ2-7, with D perhaps given as TRBD1 or TRBD2 (6 bases each). V was pared by 3 bases and J by 2 bases, with 11 bases between. Germline V gene sequence: CDR1 KGHSH, CDR2 LQKENI. The CDR3 sequence is 14 residues long. In DNA, the CDR3 is TGTGCCAGCTCACCCCAGGGGACTGCCTACGAGCAGTACTTC. Amino acids: CASSPQGTAYEQYF.